These T cell receptor beta chains were read from a single sample in a study of T-cell reconstitution after alpha-beta-depleted transplantation in children. TCRdb re-analysed the PCR reads in MiXCR, keeping a single row per CDR3 protein. The data hold 55,000 to 65,000 distinct CDR3 sequences, with less than 55% observed a single time. The source was PBMCs, mostly from graft donor cells, collected 360 days after TCRalphabeta/CD19-depleted stem cell transplant. The receptors were gathered from a male patient under 18 who had a stem cell transplant for acute lymphoblastic leukemia, so the T cells may come from the graft donor. The CDR3 runs from the conserved cysteine through the conserved F or W. A D gene is named only where the DNA matches it firmly. Where a row states a size, it is once, few, many or the class of an expanded clone; other rows omit it.

>NA|few|TRBV6-5|TRBJ1-4
CASSTYRVRGNEKLFF
TGTGCCAGCAGTACTTACAGGGTCAGAGGGAATGAAAAACTGTTTTTT
>NA|few|TRBV6-5|TRBJ2-7
CASSYSQGPAPQDEQYF
TGTGCCAGCAGTTACTCGCAGGGCCCCGCACCACAGGACGAGCAGTACTTC
>TRBD1|many|TRBV27|TRBJ2-1
CASSLGTGGSSSYNEQFF
TGTGCCAGCAGTTTAGGGACAGGGGGTTCCAGCTCCTACAATGAGCAGTTCTTC
>NA|few|TRBV12-3/TRBV12-4|TRBJ1-2
CASSPPMGLGYTF
TGTGCCAGCAGCCCTCCGATGGGACTTGGCTACACCTTC
>NA|NA|TRBV2|TRBJ2-5
CASSDYSQETQYF
TGTGCCAGCAGTGATTACAGCCAAGAGACCCAGTACTTC
>TRBD1|NA|TRBV10-3|TRBJ2-2
CAISELPTGGNTGELFF
TGTGCCATCAGTGAGTTACCCACAGGGGGCAACACCGGGGAGCTGTTTTTT
>NA|NA|TRBV5-1|TRBJ1-5
CASSLTLNQPQHF
TGCGCCAGCAGCCTGACCCTGAACCAGCCCCAGCATTTT
>NA|NA|TRBV6-2/TRBV6-3|TRBJ2-7
CASRQPHSFLEQYF
TGTGCCAGCAGACAACCCCATAGTTTCCTCGAGCAGTACTTC
>TRBD2|NA|TRBV20-1|TRBJ2-3
CSASPGLAGSGDTQYF
TGCAGTGCTAGTCCCGGACTAGCGGGATCTGGAGATACGCAGTATTTT
>NA|NA|TRBV12-3/TRBV12-4|TRBJ2-7
CASSSRRGTYPQYYEQYF
TGTGCCAGCAGTAGCCGTCGGGGGACTTATCCACAGTACTACGAGCAGTACTTC
>NA|NA|TRBV7-9|TRBJ2-1
CASKRVGAEQFF
TGTGCCAGCAAAAGGGTAGGGGCGGAGCAGTTCTTC
>TRBD2|NA|TRBV6-2/TRBV6-3|TRBJ2-1
CASTQERGGRDEQFF
TGTGCCAGCACCCAGGAGCGGGGGGGCCGGGATGAGCAGTTCTTC
>TRBD2|NA|TRBV4-2|TRBJ2-7
CASSKRLAGGPEEQYF
TGTGCCAGCAGCAAAAGATTAGCGGGAGGGCCGGAAGAGCAGTACTTC
>TRBD1|NA|TRBV11-2|TRBJ1-4
CASRVTGGNEKLFF
TGTGCCAGCAGAGTGACAGGGGGCAACGAAAAACTGTTTTTT
>NA|few|TRBV10-3|TRBJ2-1
CAISESRGRTYNEQFF
TGTGCCATCAGTGAGTCCAGAGGGCGAACCTACAATGAGCAGTTCTTC
>NA|NA|TRBV5-1|TRBJ1-3
CASSLEHYSGNTIYF
TGCGCCAGCAGCTTGGAGCACTACTCTGGAAACACCATATATTTT
>TRBD1|few|TRBV15|TRBJ2-3
CATSRDGTATDTQYF
TGTGCCACCAGCAGAGATGGGACAGCCACAGATACGCAGTATTTT
>TRBD1|NA|TRBV29-1|TRBJ2-7
CSVSRDRAREQYF
TGCAGCGTCTCCCGGGACAGGGCGAGGGAGCAGTACTTC
>TRBD1|NA|TRBV12-3/TRBV12-4|TRBJ2-5
CASSFDRGRLDWDQETQYF
TGTGCCAGCAGTTTCGACAGGGGGCGCTTGGACTGGGACCAAGAGACCCAGTACTTC
>TRBD1|NA|TRBV12-3/TRBV12-4|TRBJ1-1
CASTPRGDSPEAFF
TGTGCCAGCACCCCACGGGGGGACAGTCCTGAAGCTTTCTTT
>NA|few|TRBV5-1|TRBJ2-5
CASSLGPISGPETQYF
TGCGCCAGCAGCTTGGGGCCAATTTCGGGTCCAGAGACCCAGTACTTC
>NA|many|TRBV25-1|TRBJ2-5
CASKEETQYF
TGTGCCAGCAAGGAGGAGACCCAGTACTTC
>NA|NA|TRBV5-1|TRBJ2-1
CASSLAQLARKFF
TGCGCCAGCAGCTTGGCTCAACTAGCTCGGAAGTTCTTC
>TRBD1|NA|TRBV14|TRBJ2-4
CASSQGRGPFVNIQYF
TGTGCCAGCAGCCAAGGCAGGGGGCCCTTCGTAAACATTCAGTACTTC
>NA|NA|TRBV12-3/TRBV12-4|TRBJ2-2
CASSLEAGTGELFF
TGTGCCAGCAGTTTAGAGGCGGGGACCGGGGAGCTGTTTTTT
>NA|NA|TRBV20-1|TRBJ2-1
CSPRGFNEQFF
TGCAGCCCTAGGGGTTTCAATGAGCAGTTCTTC
>NA|NA|TRBV12-3/TRBV12-4|TRBJ2-3
CASSFLLGDTQYF
TGTGCCAGCAGTTTTTTATTGGGTGATACGCAGTATTTT
>TRBD1|NA|TRBV6-1|TRBJ1-2
CASTPRTGIRYGYTF
TGTGCCAGCACCCCACGGACAGGCATTCGCTATGGCTACACCTTC
>TRBD1|once|TRBV6-1|TRBJ1-1
CASSRTGRPMNTEAFF
TGTGCCAGCAGCCGGACAGGGCGACCCATGAACACTGAAGCTTTCTTT
>TRBD1|NA|TRBV27|TRBJ1-1
CASGGLPTGTVEAFF
TGTGCCAGCGGAGGTTTACCGACCGGGACAGTTGAAGCTTTCTTT
>TRBD2|once|TRBV5-1|TRBJ2-2
CASSNSGMGSTGELFF
TGCGCCAGCAGCAATAGCGGGATGGGGAGCACCGGGGAGCTGTTTTTT
>NA|NA|TRBV4-3|TRBJ2-3
CASSQDRADHTDTQYF
TGCGCCAGCAGCCAAGATCGGGCGGATCACACAGATACGCAGTATTTT